These 23 T cell receptor beta chains share one sample of origin, sequenced in a study of blood T cell repertoires in COVID-19. Clones were read by immunoSEQ multiplex PCR, and TCRdb kept only the in-frame ones, dropping some. This repertoire shows fewer than 350,000 clones, around 89% found once; its top ten account for approximately 1.8%. The source material was peripheral blood. The receptor source for this set is a woman aged 25 to 39 with COVID-19, enrolled during active disease.

CDR3 in amino acids: CASSQVSGGHGEQFF. DNA for the CDR3: TGTGCCAGCAGCCAAGTTAGCGGGGGGCATGGGGAGCAGTTCTTC. This chain links TRBV3-1 (or the pseudogene TRBV3-2) with TRBJ2-1, with TRBD2 matching 10 bases. The CDR3 length is 15 residues. Looked up from germline, CDR1 is LGHDT and CDR2 is YNNKEL (reference sequence). Unmatched junction bases numbered 7, after V lost 1 base and J lost 10 bases.

This clone occurred once. This sequence joins TRBV6-5 and TRBJ1-2; 7 positions agree with TRBD1. Germline CDR1 reads MNHEY; CDR2 reads SVGAGI. The CDR3 runs to 13 residues. V lost 0 bases and J lost 6; bases outside the gene matches: 1. The CDR3 DNA reads TGTGCCAGCAGTTACTCAACAGGGGATGGCTACACCTTC. As protein: CASSYSTGDGYTF.

The chain couples TRBV5-1 to TRBJ2-3; 8 nucleotides agree with TRBD1. This CDR3 spans 14 amino acids. J lost 4 bases, V lost 6 bases, and 7 bases had no gene match. CDR1 and CDR2 from the germline V gene are SGHRS and YFSETQ. CDR3 nucleotides: TGCGCCAGCAAAGGACAGGGTCAGCCAGATACGCAGTATTTT. Translated: CASKGQGQPDTQYF.

The rearrangement joins TRBV6-5 to TRBJ2-3; 8 bases are a match to TRBD1. This CDR3 has 15 residues. Germline values: CDR1 MNHEY, CDR2 SVGAGI. The junction had 1 base not matched to a gene; V was cut back by 0 bases and J by 2 bases. The CDR3 sequence is CASSYSQGATDTQYF. The CDR3 DNA reads as TGTGCCAGCAGTTACTCGCAGGGGGCCACAGATACGCAGTATTTT.

The chain recombines TRBV4-2 with TRBJ1-2, with 7 bases fitting TRBD1. This CDR3 is 16 amino acids long. The V gene end was trimmed by 5 bases and the J gene end by 0 bases; junction bases not matched to a gene: 9. CDR1 LGHNA and CDR2 YNFKEQ come from the germline V gene. CDR3 bases: TGTGCCAGCAGCGGGGCCGGGACAGTATCTAACTATGGCTACACCTTC. Translating it yields CASSGAGTVSNYGYTF.

As concerns this clone: Other DNA sequences in this specimen translate into the identical CDR3. The chain links TRBV7-2 to TRBJ2-1; D might be TRBD2 (5 bases). Deletions cut 0 bases from V and 0 bases from J, with 6 bases between. CDR1 is SGHTA, CDR2 FQGNSA, per germline. This CDR3 is built from 15 residues. The CDR3 DNA follows: TGTGCCAGCAGCTTAGCCGGGAACTCCTACAATGAGCAGTTCTTC. Its translation: CASSLAGNSYNEQFF.

V is TRBV27 and J is TRBJ1-1; tentatively, D is TRBD1 (5 bases). This CDR3 has 13 residues. Germline V lookup: CDR1 MNHEY, CDR2 SMNVEV (reference sequence). The V end was cut by 5 bases, the J end by 0 bases, with 7 bases between. The DNA of the CDR3 is TGTGCCAGCAGTCCGACAGTGAACACTGAAGCTTTCTTT. Translating gives CASSPTVNTEAFF.

J is TRBJ2-1 and V is TRBV24-1; D may be TRBD2 (7 bases). V was cut by 9 bases and J by 0 bases, with 8 bases left in between. The CDR3 consists of 13 residues. Per germline, CDR1 KGHDR and CDR2 SFDVKD. The CDR3 loop reads CATRGASYNEQFF. The CDR3 DNA reads as TGTGCCACCCGGGGGGCCTCCTACAATGAGCAGTTCTTC.

The rearrangement joins TRBV10-2 to TRBJ2-1; TRBD2 aligns across 9 bases. This CDR3 is 16 amino acids long. After removal of 5 bases from V and 4 bases from J, the junction contained 9 bases not matched to a gene. Germline V gene lookup returns CDR1 WSHSY and CDR2 SAAADI. The CDR3 loop reads CASSSGLALAYNEQFF. The CDR3 bases are TGCGCCAGCAGTTCCGGACTAGCGTTAGCTTACAATGAGCAGTTCTTC.

The V call is TRBV7-2, the J call TRBJ1-6, with D hard to call. CDR3 length equals 18 residues. The V end was cut by 1 base, the J end by 0 bases, with 13 bases between. In germline, CDR1 is SGHTA, CDR2 FQGNSA. The CDR3 DNA follows: TGTGCCAGCAGCTTAGTCGGCAGCGCGAGCTCCTATAATTCACCCCTCCACTTT. This translates into CASSLVGSASSYNSPLHF.

The gene calls are TRBV5-1 and TRBJ1-1, with D possibly matching TRBD1 (6 bases). The CDR3 is 11 residues long. CDR1 SGHRS and CDR2 YFSETQ come from the germline V gene. V dropped 6 bases and J dropped 12 bases, with 15 bases sitting between them. The CDR3 loop is CASTGQIATFF. CDR3 nucleotides: TGCGCCAGCACCGGACAGATCGCGACTTTCTTT.

This chain connects TRBV6-5 to TRBJ1-2; 7 bases fit TRBD1. The CDR3 is made up of 14 amino acids. Germline CDR1 reads MNHEY; CDR2 reads SVGAGI. The V segment lost 6 bases and the J segment 4 bases; nucleotides outside the gene matches: 8. The CDR3 spells CASRYQGVIYGYTF. The CDR3 DNA reads TGTGCCAGCAGGTACCAGGGGGTGATCTATGGCTACACCTTC.

This clone was seen just once. This chain connects TRBV4-2 to TRBJ2-5; TRBD1 matches at 12 bases. Trimming removed 0 bases from V and 5 bases from J; junction bases left unmatched: 1. The CDR3 has 15 amino acids. CDR1 and CDR2 from the germline V gene are LGHNA and YNFKEQ. CDR3 loop: CASSQEGQGAETQYF. The CDR3, as DNA: TGTGCCAGCAGCCAAGAGGGACAGGGGGCGGAGACCCAGTACTTC.

J is TRBJ1-2 and V is TRBV14, with D perhaps TRBD1 (6 bases). Germline V gives CDR1 SGHDN, CDR2 FVKESK. V shed 1 base and J shed 8 bases, with 11 bases lying between them. The length of the CDR3 is 13 residues. In DNA, the CDR3 is TGTGCCAGCAGCCAAGCAGCTACAGGGGGCTACACCTTC. Its protein product is CASSQAATGGYTF.

The chain uses TRBV29-1 and TRBJ2-1; 7 bases line up with TRBD1. Per germline, CDR1 SQVTM and CDR2 ANQGSEA. The ends lost 5 bases at V and 7 bases at J; junction bases unmatched: 2. CDR3 length: 11 residues. CDR3 residues: CSVQGVNEQFF. CDR3 sequence (DNA): TGCAGCGTTCAGGGGGTGAATGAGCAGTTCTTC.

The chain links TRBV6-4 to TRBJ1-3; a weak D match, TRBD1 (6 bases). Trimming left V 6 bases short and J 11 bases short, with 8 bases between. The CDR3 is 10 residues long. Germline V gene sequence: CDR1 MRHNA, CDR2 SNTAGT. CDR3 amino acids: CASSNRAIYF. The CDR3 coding sequence is TGTGCCAGCAGCAACAGGGCCATATATTTT.

This rearrangement joins TRBV7-2 to TRBJ1-2; D is ambiguous. Per the germline V gene, CDR1 is SGHTA and CDR2 is FQGNSA. V was pared by 6 bases and J by 0 bases, with 8 bases between. The length of the CDR3 is 13 residues. The CDR3 region has the DNA TGTGCCAGCAGACCCCTAGCTAACTATGGCTACACCTTC. Translating gives CASRPLANYGYTF.

This clone showed up just once. This chain joins TRBV27 and TRBJ2-5, with 10 bases matching TRBD2. The CDR3 sequence is 14 residues long. Trimming at V came to 5 bases and at J to 3 bases, leaving 3 bases not matched to a gene. CDR1 is MNHEY and CDR2 is SMNVEV in the germline V gene (reference sequence). The CDR3 reads CASSILAGEETQYF. The CDR3 coding sequence is TGTGCCAGCAGTATCCTAGCGGGGGAAGAGACCCAGTACTTC.

This clone came up a few times. The chain is built from TRBV7-9 and TRBJ2-1; tentatively, D is TRBD2 (6 bases). The ends were cut back, 4 bases at V and 8 bases at J, with 12 bases in the middle. CDR3 length: 13 residues. Looked up from germline, CDR1 is SEHNR and CDR2 is FQNEAQ (reference sequence). The CDR3 nucleotides are TGTGCCAGCAGCTCTCACGGCGGGGATGAGCAGTTCTTC. It specifies CASSSHGGDEQFF.

The rearrangement joins TRBV7-9 to TRBJ2-3; 7 nucleotides line up with TRBD2. This CDR3 comprises 16 residues. CDR1 and CDR2 from the germline V gene are SEHNR and FQNEAQ (reference sequence). V gave up 5 bases and J gave up 2 bases; unmatched junction bases: 10. CDR3 DNA sequence: TGTGCCAGCAGCCCCAATAGCGGGCCGTACACAGATACGCAGTATTTT. Translating gives CASSPNSGPYTDTQYF.

J is TRBJ2-5 and V is TRBV27; D is perhaps TRBD1 (6 bases). Germline V gene data show CDR1 as MNHEY and CDR2 as SMNVEV (reference sequence). With 5 bases removed from V and 4 bases from J, the gap between germline ends came to 14 bases. The CDR3 length is 14 residues. The CDR3, as DNA: TGTGCCAGCAGTAGTAACAGGGCGGGAGAGACCCAGTACTTC. Amino acid sequence: CASSSNRAGETQYF.

The chain recombines TRBV11-3 with TRBJ2-3; TRBD1 matches at 7 bases. There are 16 residues in the CDR3. Germline V lookup: CDR1 SGHNT, CDR2 YENEEA. Unmatched junction bases numbered 10, after V lost 5 bases and J lost 2 bases. The CDR3 sequence is CASSRQGIPYTDTQYF. The CDR3 bases are TGTGCCAGCAGCCGACAGGGAATCCCTTACACAGATACGCAGTATTTT.

The chain has TRBV24-1 and TRBJ2-1, with D possibly TRBD1 on 6 matching bases. The CDR3 has 15 amino acids. Germline CDR1 and CDR2: KGHDR and SFDVKD. With 3 bases removed from V and 0 bases from J, the gap between germline ends came to 8 bases. CDR3 sequence reads: CATSDQGSSYNEQFF. The DNA for the CDR3 is TGTGCCACCAGTGATCAGGGGAGCTCCTACAATGAGCAGTTCTTC.